This is a list of T cell receptor beta chains from one sample in a study of cytomegalovirus exposure and HLA in healthy donors. Profiling relied on immunoSEQ multiplex PCR, and the TCRdb table lists in-frame clones only, not all of them. Seen here are under 200,000 clones, around 75% observed once, and the top ten hold about 2.5%. The sample consisted of PBMCs. The origin of the receptors is a male donor in good health and CMV-seronegative. The CDR3 runs from the conserved cysteine through the conserved F or W. The D gene is left open where the match is weak. Clone size appears in some rows only: once, few, many, or a class for an expanded clone.

j_call	v_call	clone_size	cdr3_length	d_call	cdr3_aa	cdr3_nt
TRBJ2-7	TRBV7-9	once	16	TRBD1	CASSFGGTGSAYEQYF	TGTGCCAGCAGCTTCGGGGGGACAGGGTCTGCCTACGAGCAGTACTTC
TRBJ1-2	TRBV5-1	few	16	TRBD1	CASSLAKGQSNYGYTF	TGCGCCAGCAGCTTGGCCAAGGGACAGTCTAACTATGGCTACACCTTC
TRBJ2-3	TRBV18	NA	15	TRBD2	CASSPPLAGTDTQYF	TGTGCCAGCTCACCTCCACTAGCGGGGACAGATACGCAGTATTTT
TRBJ1-2	TRBV4-1	NA	15	NA	CASSQGHTVAYGYTF	TGCGCCAGCAGCCAAGGTCACACAGTGGCATATGGCTACACCTTC
TRBJ1-4	TRBV5-1	NA	14	TRBD1	CASSGQGYNEKLFF	TGCGCCAGCAGTGGACAGGGCTATAATGAAAAACTGTTTTTT
TRBJ2-7	TRBV30	few	13	NA	CAWGPNSNYEQYF	TGTGCCTGGGGTCCGAACAGTAACTACGAGCAGTACTTC
TRBJ1-2	TRBV6-5	NA	12	NA	CASSGQNYGYTF	TGTGCCAGCAGTGGGCAGAACTATGGCTACACCTTC
TRBJ1-3	TRBV7-9	once	13	NA	CASSLNSGNTIYF	TGTGCCAGCAGCCTAAACTCTGGAAACACCATATATTTT
TRBJ2-7	TRBV27	few	15	TRBD2	CASRTLLAGVYEQYF	TGTGCCAGCAGGACCCTACTAGCGGGGGTCTACGAGCAGTACTTC
TRBJ2-7	TRBV6-6	once	16	TRBD2	CASSRPRGVLTYEQYF	TGTGCCAGCAGTCGGCCGCGGGGGGTCCTTACCTACGAGCAGTACTTC
TRBJ1-1	TRBV2	few	14	NA	CASRIETGGTEAFF	TGTGCCAGCAGGATAGAGACAGGTGGCACTGAAGCTTTCTTT
TRBJ1-1	TRBV29-1	NA	11	NA	CSVDRYTEAFF	TGCAGCGTTGACAGGTACACTGAAGCTTTCTTT
TRBJ2-2	TRBV5-1	NA	16	TRBD1	CASSGRQGRSTGELFF	TGCGCCAGCAGCGGCAGACAGGGTAGAAGCACCGGGGAGCTGTTTTTT
TRBJ1-5	TRBV19	NA	16	NA	CASSIFGGAGNQPQHF	TGTGCCAGTAGTATCTTTGGGGGGGCTGGCAATCAGCCCCAGCATTTT
TRBJ2-7	TRBV19	NA	15	TRBD2	CASSTARGVFDEQYF	TGTGCCAGTAGTACTGCGCGGGGGGTATTCGACGAGCAGTACTTC
TRBJ1-4	TRBV10-3	once	13	NA	CATKQGGGEKLFF	TGTGCCACCAAACAGGGAGGGGGTGAAAAACTGTTTTTT
TRBJ2-1	TRBV18	NA	15	NA	CASSPLTRVGNEQFF	TGTGCCAGCTCACCACTAACTAGGGTAGGCAATGAGCAGTTCTTC
TRBJ2-1	TRBV5-1	NA	15	NA	CASSLGLTPYNEQFF	TGCGCCAGCAGCTTGGGCCTAACGCCGTACAATGAGCAGTTCTTC
TRBJ1-5	TRBV5-4	NA	17	TRBD1	CASSAGQGLGSNQPQHF	TGTGCCAGCAGCGCGGGACAGGGGTTAGGTAGCAATCAGCCCCAGCATTTT
TRBJ1-2	TRBV7-8	NA	14	NA	CASSPWTENYGYTF	TGTGCCAGCAGCCCCTGGACAGAGAACTATGGCTACACCTTC
TRBJ1-1	TRBV12-5	NA	15	TRBD1	CASGLRGPGNTEAFF	TGTGCTAGTGGTTTGAGGGGGCCCGGTAACACTGAAGCTTTCTTT
TRBJ1-2	TRBV11-2	NA	16	TRBD1	CASSLGTGQLWYGYTF	TGTGCCAGCAGCTTAGGGACAGGCCAGTTATGGTATGGCTACACCTTC
TRBJ1-2	TRBV7-2	NA	13	NA	CASSATGYYGYTF	TGTGCCAGCAGCGCCACAGGTTACTATGGCTACACCTTC
TRBJ1-1	TRBV7-8	NA	14	NA	CASSLVQGNTEAFF	TGTGCCAGCAGCTTAGTACAGGGGAACACTGAAGCTTTCTTT
TRBJ1-2	TRBV7-8	NA	13	TRBD1	CASRRQGAGGYTF	TGTGCCAGCAGGCGACAGGGGGCGGGTGGCTACACCTTC
TRBJ2-2	TRBV6-1	NA	15	TRBD2	CASSEGLAKTGELFF	TGTGCCAGCAGCGAGGGACTAGCCAAAACCGGGGAGCTGTTTTTT
TRBJ1-1	TRBV27	few	18	TRBD1	CASSSDRGRGYMNTEAFF	TGTGCCAGCAGTTCCGACAGGGGGCGTGGGTATATGAACACTGAAGCTTTCTTT
TRBJ1-5	TRBV9	NA	14	NA	CASSAGQFNQPQHF	TGTGCCAGCAGCGCTGGACAGTTCAATCAGCCCCAGCATTTT
TRBJ1-4	TRBV4-1	NA	15	TRBD1	CASSSRDRVNEKLFF	TGCGCCAGCAGCTCGCGGGACAGGGTAAATGAAAAACTGTTTTTT
TRBJ2-7	TRBV29-1	NA	16	NA	CSVEGTVEGRSYEQYF	TGCAGCGTTGAAGGGACAGTTGAGGGGCGCTCCTACGAGCAGTACTTC
TRBJ1-5	TRBV27	NA	13	TRBD1	CASSSQGARPQHF	TGTGCCAGCAGTTCTCAGGGGGCTCGGCCCCAGCATTTT
TRBJ1-3	TRBV6-6	few	16	NA	CASSPPGTSSGNTIYF	TGTGCCAGCAGCCCCCCAGGGACTTCCTCTGGAAACACCATATATTTT
TRBJ2-3	TRBV5-1	NA	15	TRBD1	CASSGGAYSTDTQYF	TGCGCCAGTTCAGGGGGCGCATATAGCACAGATACGCAGTATTTT
TRBJ2-1	TRBV29-1	NA	14	NA	CSVERQGYYNEQFF	TGCAGCGTTGAACGTCAGGGGTACTACAATGAGCAGTTCTTC
TRBJ2-3	TRBV5-1	NA	16	NA	CASSLVRYASTDTQYF	TGCGCCAGCAGCTTGGTGCGTTATGCTAGCACAGATACGCAGTATTTT
TRBJ2-3	TRBV7-6	NA	17	TRBD2	CASSLSLAGEFTDTQYF	TGTGCCAGCAGCTTATCCTTGGCGGGGGAGTTCACAGATACGCAGTATTTT
TRBJ1-4	TRBV2	NA	12	NA	CASSESGDLLFF	TGTGCCAGCAGTGAATCGGGGGATTTGCTGTTTTTT
TRBJ1-2	TRBV7-9	NA	14	NA	CASSLGTSNYGYTF	TGTGCCAGCAGCCTCGGGACTTCGAACTATGGCTACACCTTC
TRBJ1-3	TRBV7-2	NA	16	NA	CASSLARPVSGNTIYF	TGTGCCAGCAGCTTAGCACGTCCAGTCTCTGGAAACACCATATATTTT
TRBJ2-7	TRBV4-1	NA	15	NA	CASSHQSQGIYEQYF	TGCGCCAGCAGCCACCAAAGCCAGGGGATCTACGAGCAGTACTTC
TRBJ2-1	TRBV5-1	NA	15	TRBD2	CASSLVLAGDNEQFF	TGCGCCAGCAGCTTGGTACTAGCGGGGGACAATGAGCAGTTCTTC
TRBJ2-7	TRBV7-9	NA	14	NA	CASSLAGGFEEQYF	TGTGCCAGCAGCTTGGCGGGTGGGTTCGAAGAGCAGTACTTC
TRBJ2-7	TRBV27	NA	16	TRBD2	CASRFIGGGPSYEQYF	TGTGCCAGCAGATTTATAGGCGGGGGGCCCTCCTACGAGCAGTACTTC
TRBJ2-4	TRBV19	NA	14	TRBD1	CASLDRGHGNIQYF	TGTGCCAGTCTGGACAGGGGGCATGGGAACATTCAGTACTTC
TRBJ2-3	TRBV10-1	NA	14	NA	CASSDGGPTDTQYF	TGCGCCAGCAGTGACGGGGGGCCGACAGATACGCAGTATTTT
TRBJ2-7	TRBV5-6	NA	14	NA	CASSLGRSSYEQYF	TGTGCCAGCAGCTTGGGCCGGAGCTCCTACGAGCAGTACTTC
TRBJ1-2	TRBV5-1	once	13	NA	CASSRGENYGYTF	TGCGCCAGCAGCCGCGGGGAGAACTATGGCTACACCTTC
TRBJ1-2	TRBV11-2	once	13	NA	CASSFGVPYGYTF	TGTGCCAGCAGCTTCGGGGTTCCCTATGGCTACACCTTC
TRBJ1-5	TRBV19	NA	14	TRBD1	CASGGQGAFQPQHF	TGTGCCAGTGGGGGACAGGGGGCGTTTCAGCCCCAGCATTTT
TRBJ1-5	TRBV27	NA	15	NA	CASSPIDRRNQPQHF	TGTGCCAGCAGTCCCATAGACAGACGCAATCAGCCCCAGCATTTT